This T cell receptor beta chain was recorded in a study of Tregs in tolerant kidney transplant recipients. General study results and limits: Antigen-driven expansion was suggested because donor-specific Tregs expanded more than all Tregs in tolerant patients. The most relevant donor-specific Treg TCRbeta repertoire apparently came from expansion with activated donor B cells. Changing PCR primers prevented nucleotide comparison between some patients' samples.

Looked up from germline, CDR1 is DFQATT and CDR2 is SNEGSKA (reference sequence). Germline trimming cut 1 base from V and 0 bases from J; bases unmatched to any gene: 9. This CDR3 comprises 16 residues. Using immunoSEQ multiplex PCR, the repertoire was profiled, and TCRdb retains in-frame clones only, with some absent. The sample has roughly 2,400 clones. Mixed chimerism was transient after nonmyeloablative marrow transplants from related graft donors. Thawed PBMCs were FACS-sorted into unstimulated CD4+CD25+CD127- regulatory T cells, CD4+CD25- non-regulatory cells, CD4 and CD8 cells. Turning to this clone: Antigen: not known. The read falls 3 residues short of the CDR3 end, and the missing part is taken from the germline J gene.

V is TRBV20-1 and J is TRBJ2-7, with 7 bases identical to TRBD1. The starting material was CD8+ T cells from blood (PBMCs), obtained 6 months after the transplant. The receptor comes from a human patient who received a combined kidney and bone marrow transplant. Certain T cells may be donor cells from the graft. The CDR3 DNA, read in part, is TGCAGTGCTAGAGTCCCCCACAGGGGACCCTCCTACGAG. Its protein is CSARVPHRGPSYE. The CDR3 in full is CSARVPHRGPSYEQYF.